This T cell receptor (beta chain) was captured in a study of T cell responses to AZD1222 COVID-19 vaccine. Measured with immunoSEQ multiplex PCR; TCRdb has only the in-frame clones, and not every one. The sample includes roughly 150,000 clones, roughly 90% of them seen just once. Worth noting for this clone: As yet, its antigen is unknown.

Study-level results: The reported proportion of spike-specific TCRs targeting unmutated variant regions was nearly half. It was only 6 or 7 AZD1222 recipients who were seropositive at baseline. There were repertoire samples only from the period after the peak T cell response. Elevations in Spike-specific TCR breadth and depth followed administration of two AZD1222 doses.

This CDR3 is built from 18 residues. V was shortened by 5 bases and J by 0 bases, with 17 bases between the two germline ends. Germline CDR1 is MDHEN and CDR2 is SYDVKM. This receptor was taken from an adult who received the AZD1222 COVID-19 vaccine. The sample was peripheral blood, taken 28 days after the second AZD1222 dose. V gene TRBV28 combines with J gene TRBJ1-6; perhaps TRBD1 as D (6 bases). The CDR3 protein is CASSLSTGLGSYNSPLHF. DNA for the CDR3: TGTGCCAGCAGTCTGTCCACAGGGTTGGGCTCCTATAATTCACCCCTCCACTTT.